A single T cell receptor (beta chain) is shown here with its context. This CDR3 region has 14 residues. Original methodology: Amplification of reference gene primers was used by the study to estimate nucleated cell counts. Assay: immunoSEQ multiplex PCR; the TCRdb copy retains only in-frame clones and omits some. That table supplies the V and J calls and clone size; D and trimming were determined from the DNA. Here the sample spans under 450,000 clones, 75% to 90% being singletons. It was during active infection that Seattle patients were enrolled and then longitudinally followed. The record originates from a study of blood T cell repertoires in COVID-19. About the research overall: COVID-19 samples from acute and convalescent phases originated in the United States, Italy and Spain. From T cells, B-cell-depleted T cells, or PBMCs came the material, which was cDNA or gDNA.

Input material: peripheral blood. This rearrangement joins TRBV21-1 to TRBJ2-7; the table's D call of TRBD1 was not tested on the DNA. TRBV21-1 is termed a pseudogene. The sequence came from a woman aged 60-75 years with COVID-19, enrolled during active disease. CDR3 residues: CASSPTTPSYEQYF. The CDR3 region has the DNA TGTGCCAGCAGCCCCACGACACCCTCCTACGAGCAGTACTTC.